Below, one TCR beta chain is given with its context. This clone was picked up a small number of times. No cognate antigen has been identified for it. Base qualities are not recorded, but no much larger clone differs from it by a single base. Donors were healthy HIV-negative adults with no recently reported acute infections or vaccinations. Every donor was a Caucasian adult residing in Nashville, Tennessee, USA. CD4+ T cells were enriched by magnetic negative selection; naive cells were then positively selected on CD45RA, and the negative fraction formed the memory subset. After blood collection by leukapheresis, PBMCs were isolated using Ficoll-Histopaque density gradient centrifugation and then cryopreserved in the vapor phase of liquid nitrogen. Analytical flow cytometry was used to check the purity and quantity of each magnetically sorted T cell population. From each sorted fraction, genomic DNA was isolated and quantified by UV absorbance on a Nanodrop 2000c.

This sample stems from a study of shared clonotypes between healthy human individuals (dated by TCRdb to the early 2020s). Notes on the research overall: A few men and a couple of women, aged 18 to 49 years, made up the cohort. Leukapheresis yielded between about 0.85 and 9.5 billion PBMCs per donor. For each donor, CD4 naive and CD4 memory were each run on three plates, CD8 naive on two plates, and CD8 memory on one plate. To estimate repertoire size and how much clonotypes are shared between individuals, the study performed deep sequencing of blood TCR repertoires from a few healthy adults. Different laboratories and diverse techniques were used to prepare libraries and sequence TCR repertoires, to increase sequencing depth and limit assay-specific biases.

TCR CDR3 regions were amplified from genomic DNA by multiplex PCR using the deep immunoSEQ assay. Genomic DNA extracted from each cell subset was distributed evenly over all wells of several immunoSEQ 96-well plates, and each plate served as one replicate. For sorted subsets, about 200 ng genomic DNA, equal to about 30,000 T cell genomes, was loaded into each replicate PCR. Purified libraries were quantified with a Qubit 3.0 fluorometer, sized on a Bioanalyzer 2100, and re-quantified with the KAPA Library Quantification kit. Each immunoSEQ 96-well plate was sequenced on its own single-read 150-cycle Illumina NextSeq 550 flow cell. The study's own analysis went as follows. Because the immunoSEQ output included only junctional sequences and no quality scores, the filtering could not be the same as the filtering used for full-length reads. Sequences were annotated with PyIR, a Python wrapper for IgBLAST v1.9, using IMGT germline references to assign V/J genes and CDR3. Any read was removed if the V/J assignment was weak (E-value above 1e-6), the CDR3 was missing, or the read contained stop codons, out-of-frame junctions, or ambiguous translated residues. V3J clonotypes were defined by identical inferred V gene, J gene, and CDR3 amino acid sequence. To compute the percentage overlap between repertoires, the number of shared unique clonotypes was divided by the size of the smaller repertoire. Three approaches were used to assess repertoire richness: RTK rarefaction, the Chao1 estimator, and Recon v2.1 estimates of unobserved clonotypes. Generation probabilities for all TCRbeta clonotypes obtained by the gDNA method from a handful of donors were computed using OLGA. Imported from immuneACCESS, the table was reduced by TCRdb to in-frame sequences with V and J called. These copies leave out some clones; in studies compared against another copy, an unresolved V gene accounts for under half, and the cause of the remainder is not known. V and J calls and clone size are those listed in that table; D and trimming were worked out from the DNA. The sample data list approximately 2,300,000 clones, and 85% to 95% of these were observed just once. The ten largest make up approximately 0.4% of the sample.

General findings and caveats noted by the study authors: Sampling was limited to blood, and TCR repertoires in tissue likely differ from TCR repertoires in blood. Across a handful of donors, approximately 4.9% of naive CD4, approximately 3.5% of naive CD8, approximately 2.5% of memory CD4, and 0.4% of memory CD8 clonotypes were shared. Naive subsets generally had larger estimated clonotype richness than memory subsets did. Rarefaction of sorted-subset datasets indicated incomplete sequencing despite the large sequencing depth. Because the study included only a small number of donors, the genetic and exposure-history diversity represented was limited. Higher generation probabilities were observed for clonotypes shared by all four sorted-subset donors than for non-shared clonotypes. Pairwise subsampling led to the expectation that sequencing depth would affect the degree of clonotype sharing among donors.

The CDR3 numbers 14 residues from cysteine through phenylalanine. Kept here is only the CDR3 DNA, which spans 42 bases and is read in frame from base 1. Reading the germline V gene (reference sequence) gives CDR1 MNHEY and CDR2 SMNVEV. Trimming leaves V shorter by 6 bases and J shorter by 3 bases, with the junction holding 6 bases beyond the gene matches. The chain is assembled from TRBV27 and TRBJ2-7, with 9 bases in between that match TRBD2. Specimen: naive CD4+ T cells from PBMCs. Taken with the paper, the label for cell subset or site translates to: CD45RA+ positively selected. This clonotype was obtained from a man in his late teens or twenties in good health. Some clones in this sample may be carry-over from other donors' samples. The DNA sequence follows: TGTGCCAGCAGCCGACGCGGGAGGGTCTACGAGCAGTACTTC. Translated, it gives CASSRRGRVYEQYF.